This entry is about one T cell receptor (beta chain). No antigen is known for it. The data originate from a study of response to subunit inactivated influenza vaccine. Study findings and constraints: The authors suggested that few new T cells are recruited per seasonal influenza vaccination.

The CDR3 has 14 residues. The V end was cut by 4 bases, the J end by 7 bases, with 13 bases between. CDR1 is SNHLY and CDR2 is FYNNEI in the germline V gene. MiXCR was run by TCRdb on the RT-PCR reads, yielding one entry per CDR3 protein. The sample yields about 650,000 distinct CDR3 sequences, approximately 14% seen once. Here the sequenced sample was PBMCs from blood, taken roughly 2 weeks before vaccination. The receptor was derived from a man aged 45 to 65 who received an inactivated influenza vaccine. The genes are TRBV2 and TRBJ1-4, with D perhaps TRBD1 (5 bases). The chain's CDR3 is CASSVEGNGEKLFF. The DNA for the CDR3 is TGTGCCAGCAGTGTGGAGGGGAACGGTGAAAAACTGTTTTTT.